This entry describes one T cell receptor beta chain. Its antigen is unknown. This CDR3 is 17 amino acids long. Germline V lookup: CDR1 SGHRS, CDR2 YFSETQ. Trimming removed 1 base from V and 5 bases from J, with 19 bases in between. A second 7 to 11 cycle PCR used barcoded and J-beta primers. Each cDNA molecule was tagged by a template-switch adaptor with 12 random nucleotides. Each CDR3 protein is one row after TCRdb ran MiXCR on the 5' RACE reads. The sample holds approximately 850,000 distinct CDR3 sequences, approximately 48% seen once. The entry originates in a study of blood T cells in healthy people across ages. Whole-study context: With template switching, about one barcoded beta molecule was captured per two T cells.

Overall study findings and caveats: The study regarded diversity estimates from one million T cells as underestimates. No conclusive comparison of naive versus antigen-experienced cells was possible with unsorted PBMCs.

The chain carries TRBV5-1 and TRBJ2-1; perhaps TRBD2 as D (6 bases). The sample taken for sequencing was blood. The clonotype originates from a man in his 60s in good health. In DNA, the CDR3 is TGCGCCAGCAGCTTGTTAATCGGGGGTCAACCTAACAATGAGCAGTTCTTC. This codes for CASSLLIGGQPNNEQFF.